This T cell receptor beta chain originates from a study of blood T cells in healthy people across ages. This clonotype was seen a handful of times. Each sample yielded at least 6 micrograms of PBMC total RNA. PCR was performed a second time for about 7 to 11 cycles using a sample-barcoded 5' primer and a J-beta primer mix. TCRdb used MiXCR to reprocess the 5' RACE reads, holding one entry per CDR3 protein. Seen here are over 1,500,000 distinct CDR3 sequences, about 49% observed once, and the top ten hold 2.1%. This TCR came from a woman in her thirties or forties in good health. Source material: blood.

CDR3: CASSWGGTGDTQYF. For the CDR3, the DNA is TGTGCCAGCAGTTGGGGAGGGACCGGAGATACGCAGTATTTT. The rearrangement uses TRBV12-3 or TRBV12-4 and TRBJ2-3; TRBD2 matches at 7 bases. Trimming cost V 4 bases and J 5 bases; bases outside gene matches: 6. The CDR3 is 14 amino acids.